This is a list of T cell receptor beta chains from one sample in a study of cytomegalovirus exposure and HLA in healthy donors. TCRdb's table, derived via immunoSEQ multiplex PCR, lists solely in-frame clones and lacks some. Of some 91,000 clones in the sample, around 80% were seen once. Source material: PBMCs. The receptors come from a woman aged 55-69 years in good health and CMV-seronegative. The CDR3 runs from the conserved cysteine through the conserved F or W. A D gene is named only where the DNA matches it firmly.

v_gene,j_gene,d_gene,CDR3nt,CDR3aa
TRBV11-2,TRBJ2-7,NA,TGTGCCAGCAGCTTGGACTCGACGGCTCTCTACGAGCAGTACTTC,CASSLDSTALYEQYF
TRBV14,TRBJ2-7,TRBD2,TGTGCCAGCAGCCAAGAAGGACCTAGCGGCACCTACGAGCAGTACTTC,CASSQEGPSGTYEQYF
TRBV10-2,TRBJ2-1,TRBD2,TGCGCCAGCAGTCCTCTAGCGGGGGGGCAGGGCAATGAGCAGTTCTTC,CASSPLAGGQGNEQFF
TRBV5-6,TRBJ1-2,TRBD1,TGTGCCAGCAGCAACGACAGGGTCTTTATCTATGGCTACACCTTC,CASSNDRVFIYGYTF
TRBV7-9,TRBJ1-4,NA,TGTGCCAGCAGCTCATCGGGGGGAAATGAAAAACTGTTTTTT,CASSSSGGNEKLFF
TRBV7-9,TRBJ2-4,TRBD1,TGTGCCAGCAGCTCCTCACCCCCGGGACAGAAAAACATTCAGTACTTC,CASSSSPPGQKNIQYF
TRBV27,TRBJ2-5,NA,TGTGCCAGCAAGACCATAGGGGGTTTAGAAGAGACCCAGTACTTC,CASKTIGGLEETQYF
TRBV6-5,TRBJ2-2,NA,TGTGCCAGCAGCCAGGGGTTTATAACCGGGGAGCTGTTTTTT,CASSQGFITGELFF
TRBV28,TRBJ2-7,NA,TGTGCCAGCACGGGGACTCTTGCCTCCTACGAGCAGTACTTC,CASTGTLASYEQYF
TRBV25-1,TRBJ1-5,TRBD1,TGTGCCAGCACTCTCTCCCGCTGGACAGGGGGCGGCAATCAGCCCCAGCATTTT,CASTLSRWTGGGNQPQHF
TRBV9,TRBJ2-2,TRBD1,TGTGCCAGCAGCGGAGGGGGAAAGGACAGGACGAACACCGGGGAGCTGTTTTTT,CASSGGGKDRTNTGELFF